The T cell receptor beta chain described here comes from a study of cytomegalovirus exposure and HLA in healthy donors. Study at large: Most donors, around 81% of a few hundred genotyped, fell in the Caucasian-associated ancestry cluster. Points from the study as a whole: Productive status was seen about 87% or about 30% of the time for most TCR beta V segments in an earlier analysis.

PCR amplification relied on 60 Vbeta primers (plus 13 Jbeta primers). TCRdb's table, derived via immunoSEQ multiplex PCR, lists solely in-frame clones and lacks some. Of roughly 180,000 clones listed, about four fifths are singletons. This CDR3 has 15 amino acids. The V and J ends lost 0 bases and 7 bases, in that order; junction bases with no gene match: 5. Germline CDR1 reads KGHSH; CDR2 reads LQKENI. Note on this clone: The target antigen is unknown.

The chain uses TRBV18 and TRBJ1-5; 8 positions agree with TRBD1. The receptor comes from a man aged 18 to 35 in good health and CMV-seronegative. Sequenced sample: PBMCs. CDR3 bases: TGTGCCAGCTCACCACCTCCGGGACAGGACCAGCCCCAGCATTTT. It translates to CASSPPPGQDQPQHF.